The 14 T cell receptor beta chains listed next were all sequenced from one sample in a study of blood T cell repertoires in COVID-19. Repertoires were generated with immunoSEQ multiplex PCR, while TCRdb's copy carries only in-frame clones and drops some. The sample has 90,000 to 130,000 clones; approximately 70% are singletons. Material for sequencing was peripheral blood. The receptors were gathered from a woman aged 55 to 70 with acute or convalescent COVID-19.

V and J are TRBV3-1 (or the pseudogene TRBV3-2) and TRBJ1-1, with 7 bases lining up with TRBD1. The V gene end was trimmed by 3 bases and the J gene end by 1 base; junction bases not matched to a gene: 2. Germline CDR1 is LGHDT and CDR2 is YNNKEL (reference sequence). This CDR3 has 14 amino acids. CDR3 protein: CASSQDRRNTEAFF. The CDR3 region has the DNA TGTGCCAGCAGCCAGGACAGGAGGAACACTGAAGCTTTCTTT.

This clone was seen only once. The chain couples TRBV6-1 to TRBJ1-5, with D perhaps TRBD1 (5 bases). Trimming left V 0 bases short and J 7 bases short, with 13 bases between. The CDR3 has 15 residues. The germline V gene encodes CDR1 MNHNS and CDR2 SASEGT. For the CDR3, the DNA is TGTGCCAGCAGTGAAGCGATACTGGGGGGACAGCCCCAGCATTTT. This encodes CASSEAILGGQPQHF.

This sequence joins TRBV2 and TRBJ2-2, with TRBD1 matching over 8 bases. Trimming cost V 7 bases and J 1 base; bases outside gene matches: 5. CDR1 is SNHLY, CDR2 FYNNEI, per germline. The CDR3 runs to 15 residues. Here the CDR3 DNA reads TGTGCCAGCACCCGGACAGGGATGAACACCGGGGAGCTGTTTTTT. Protein product: CASTRTGMNTGELFF.

The V gene is TRBV19, the J gene TRBJ1-5, with 10 bases fitting TRBD1. The V gene's germline CDR1 is LNHDA and CDR2 SQIVND (reference sequence). V lost 7 bases and J lost 4; bases outside the gene matches: 7. CDR3 length: 15 residues. The CDR3 region has the DNA TGTGCCAGTATGTGGGACAGGGGATCAAATCAGCCCCAGCATTTT. Residues: CASMWDRGSNQPQHF. The complete variable domain, with remaining parts taken from reference TRBV19 and TRBJ1-5, reads DGGITQSPKYLFRKEGQNVTLSCEQNLNHDAMYWYRQDPGQGLRLIYYSQIVNDFQKGDIAEGYSVSREKKESFPLTVTSAQKNPTAFYLCASMWDRGSNQPQHFGDGTRLSIL.

V usage is TRBV5-1 and J usage is TRBJ1-4; TRBD1 aligns across 10 bases. The CDR3 sequence is 15 residues long. Germline CDR1 SGHRS, CDR2 YFSETQ. V dropped 4 bases and J dropped 10; count of bases not matched to a gene: 10. CDR3 residues: CASSEETGGRGKLFF. The CDR3 DNA is TGCGCCAGCAGCGAGGAGACAGGGGGCAGAGGAAAACTGTTTTTT. Full variable domain (rest looked up from reference TRBV5-1 and TRBJ1-4): KAGVTQTPRYLIKTRGQQVTLSCSPISGHRSVSWYQQTPGQGLQFLFEYFSETQRNKGNFPGRFSGRQFSNSRSEMNVSTLELGDSALYLCASSEETGGRGKLFFGSGTQLSVL.

The chain employs TRBV5-1 and TRBJ1-1, with no clear D. CDR1 is SGHRS and CDR2 is YFSETQ in the germline V gene. Trimming cost V 5 bases and J 6 bases, with 20 bases left between them. CDR3 size: 15 residues. Written as DNA, the CDR3 is TGCGCCAGCAGTAACAGCCGACGGGATGGCCCTGAAGCTTTCTTT. Its translation is CASSNSRRDGPEAFF.

The chain's CDR3 is CASSSPLAGGGEKLFF. DNA for the CDR3: TGTGCCAGCAGTTCCCCCCTGGCAGGGGGAGGCGAAAAACTGTTTTTT. The chain links TRBV28 to TRBJ1-4; TRBD1 agrees at 7 bases. CDR3 size: 16 residues. Per germline, CDR1 MDHEN and CDR2 SYDVKM. After removal of 4 bases from V and 8 bases from J, the junction contained 13 bases not matched to a gene.

At least ten counts were recorded for this clone. The rearrangement uses TRBV4-3 and TRBJ1-1; TRBD1 aligns across 7 bases. In germline, CDR1 is LGHNA, CDR2 YSLEER. There are 15 residues in the CDR3. The V segment lost 0 bases and the J segment 5 bases; nucleotides outside the gene matches: 6. CDR3 sequence reads: CASSQDRAGGTEAFF. The CDR3 region has the DNA TGCGCCAGCAGCCAAGATAGGGCAGGGGGGACTGAAGCTTTCTTT.

In its sample, this clone was seen once. The V and J genes are TRBV5-1 and TRBJ2-3, with 9 positions matching TRBD1. CDR3 length equals 15 residues. Losses at the gene ends were 3 bases for V and 6 bases for J; bases not matched to a gene: 8. Germline V gives CDR1 SGHRS, CDR2 YFSETQ. CDR3 sequence reads: CASSWSGTGWDTQYF. DNA of the CDR3: TGCGCCAGCAGCTGGTCCGGGACAGGGTGGGATACGCAGTATTTT.

This chain links TRBV9 with TRBJ2-1, with 8 nucleotides matching TRBD1. This CDR3 is built from 15 residues. After removal of 0 bases from V and 5 bases from J, the junction contained 4 bases not matched to a gene. The V gene's germline CDR1 is SGDLS and CDR2 YYNGEE. This CDR3 reads CASSVGQGLHNEQFF. The CDR3 DNA is TGTGCCAGCAGCGTAGGACAGGGGCTCCACAATGAGCAGTTCTTC. The full variable domain, with the rest looked up from reference TRBV9 and TRBJ2-1, is DSGVTQTPKHLITATGQRVTLRCSPRSGDLSVYWYQQSLDQGLQFLIQYYNGEERAKGNILERFSAQQFPDLHSELNLSSLELGDSALYFCASSVGQGLHNEQFFGPGTRLTVL.

The rearrangement joins TRBV7-8 to TRBJ2-1; 8 nucleotides align to TRBD2. Germline loops: CDR1 SGHVS, CDR2 FQNEAQ. The CDR3 is 17 residues long. J lost 8 bases, V lost 1 base, and 13 bases had no gene match. This CDR3 is CASSLGAGTSLMHEQFF. In nucleotides, the CDR3 is TGTGCCAGCAGCTTAGGGGCCGGGACTAGTCTCATGCATGAGCAGTTCTTC.

The chain has TRBV28 and TRBJ1-2; TRBD1 agrees at 8 bases. Trimming at V came to 8 bases and at J to 4 bases, leaving 9 bases not matched to a gene. Germline V gene lookup returns CDR1 MDHEN and CDR2 SYDVKM. This CDR3 is 14 amino acids long. The CDR3 loop reads CASCTGGRAYGYTF. The DNA for the CDR3 is TGTGCCAGCTGTACAGGGGGGAGGGCCTATGGCTACACCTTC.

The V call is TRBV6-1, the J call TRBJ1-2; perhaps TRBD1 as D (6 bases). Per the germline V gene, CDR1 is MNHNS and CDR2 is SASEGT. Trimming shortened V by 0 bases and J by 12 bases, and 8 bases separated the two germline ends. This CDR3 is built from 11 residues. CDR3 protein: CASSEAGGNTF. Written as DNA, the CDR3 is TGTGCCAGCAGTGAAGCTGGGGGCAACACCTTC.

This rearrangement joins TRBV5-1 to TRBJ2-1; weak D call: TRBD2 (6 bases). This CDR3 has 15 amino acids. Germline V gene data show CDR1 as SGHRS and CDR2 as YFSETQ. The V end lost 3 bases, the J end lost 0 bases, and 10 bases lay between the germline ends. The CDR3, as DNA: TGCGCCAGCAGCTCTGCCGGGGGCTCCTACAATGAGCAGTTCTTC. Translation gives CASSSAGGSYNEQFF.